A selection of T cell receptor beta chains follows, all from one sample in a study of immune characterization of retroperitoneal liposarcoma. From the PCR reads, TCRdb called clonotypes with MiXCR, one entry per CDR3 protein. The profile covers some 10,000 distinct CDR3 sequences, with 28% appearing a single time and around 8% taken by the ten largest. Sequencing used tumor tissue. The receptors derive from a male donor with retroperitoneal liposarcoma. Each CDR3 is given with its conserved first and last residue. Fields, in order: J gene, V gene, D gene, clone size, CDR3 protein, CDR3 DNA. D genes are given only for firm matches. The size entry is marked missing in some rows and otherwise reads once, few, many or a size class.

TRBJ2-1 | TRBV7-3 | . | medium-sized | CASSDTGTLYNEQFF | TGTGCCAGCAGCGATACCGGGACCCTATACAATGAGCAGTTCTTC
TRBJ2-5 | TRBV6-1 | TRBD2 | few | CASSVEAGGPETQYF | TGTGCCAGCAGTGTAGAAGCGGGGGGGCCCGAGACCCAGTACTTC
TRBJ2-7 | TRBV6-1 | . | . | CASSEWRNEQYF | TGTGCCAGCAGTGAATGGAGAAACGAGCAGTACTTC
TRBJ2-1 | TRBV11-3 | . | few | CASSLGVGNEQFF | TGTGCCAGCAGCTTAGGAGTAGGCAATGAGCAGTTCTTC
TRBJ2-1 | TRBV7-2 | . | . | CASSTRTHNEQFF | TGTGCCAGCAGCACCCGGACACACAATGAGCAGTTCTTC
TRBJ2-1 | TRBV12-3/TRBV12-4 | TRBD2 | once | CASRSTPGGHLSYNEQFF | TGTGCCAGCAGGAGTACACCGGGAGGACATCTCTCCTACAATGAGCAGTTCTTC
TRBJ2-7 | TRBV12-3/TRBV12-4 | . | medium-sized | CASSPGRGVSYEQYF | TGTGCCAGCAGTCCCGGCAGGGGGGTATCCTACGAGCAGTACTTC
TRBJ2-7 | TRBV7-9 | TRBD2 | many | CASSISLTSGSYEQYF | TGTGCCAGCAGCATTTCGCTGACTAGCGGGAGTTACGAGCAGTACTTC
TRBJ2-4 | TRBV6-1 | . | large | CASRAYSGLEAKNIQYF | TGTGCCAGCAGGGCCTACTCCGGACTCGAGGCCAAAAACATTCAGTACTTC
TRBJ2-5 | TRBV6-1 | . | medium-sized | CASSYRNQETQYF | TGTGCCAGCAGTTATAGGAACCAAGAGACCCAGTACTTC
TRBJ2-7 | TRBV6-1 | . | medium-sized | CASYRNGYYEQYF | TGTGCCAGCTACAGGAACGGATACTACGAGCAGTACTTC
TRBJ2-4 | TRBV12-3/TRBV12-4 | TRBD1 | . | CASSSRGRDIQYF | TGTGCCAGCAGCAGTAGGGGGCGGGACATTCAGTACTTC
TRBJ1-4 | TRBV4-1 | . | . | CASSQEPTTNEKLFF | TGCGCCAGCAGCCAAGAACCAACAACTAATGAAAAACTGTTTTTT
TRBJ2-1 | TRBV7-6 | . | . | CASSLGYQETQFF | TGTGCCAGCAGCTTAGGGTACCAAGAGACCCAGTTCTTC
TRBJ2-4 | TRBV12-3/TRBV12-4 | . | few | CASSLTGEGGYF | TGTGCCAGCAGTTTAACAGGCGAGGGAGGGTACTTC
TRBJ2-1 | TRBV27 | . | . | CASSVGNNYNEQFF | TGTGCCAGCTCCGTCGGGAACAATTACAATGAGCAGTTCTTC
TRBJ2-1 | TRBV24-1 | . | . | CATSDFDGFSYNEQFF | TGTGCCACCAGTGATTTTGACGGTTTCTCCTACAATGAGCAGTTCTTC
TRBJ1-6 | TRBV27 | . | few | CASSLLSIGRQKSPLHF | TGTGCCAGCAGTTTATTGTCCATAGGACGGCAAAAATCACCCCTCCACTTT
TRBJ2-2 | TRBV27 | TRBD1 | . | CASSSETGPGELFF | TGTGCCAGCAGTTCCGAGACAGGGCCCGGGGAGCTGTTTTTT
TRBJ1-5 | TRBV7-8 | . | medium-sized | CASSFGSNQPQHF | TGTGCCAGCAGCTTCGGCAGTAATCAGCCCCAGCATTTT
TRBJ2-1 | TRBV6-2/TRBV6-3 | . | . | CASSHRAEVSYEQFF | TGTGCCAGCAGCCACAGGGCAGAGGTATCCTACGAGCAGTTCTTC
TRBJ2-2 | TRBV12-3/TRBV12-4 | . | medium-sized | CASSLVGALGGELFF | TGTGCCAGCAGTTTAGTAGGGGCTCTCGGCGGGGAGCTGTTTTTT
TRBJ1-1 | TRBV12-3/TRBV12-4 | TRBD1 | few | CASTLGTGGSEAFF | TGTGCCAGCACCTTGGGGACAGGGGGCTCTGAAGCTTTCTTT
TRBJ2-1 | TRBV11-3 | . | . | CASSWGGGANTYF | .
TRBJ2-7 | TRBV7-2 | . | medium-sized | CASSLDTGSYNEQYF | TGTGCCAGCAGCTTAGACACAGGCTCCTACAATGAGCAGTACTTC
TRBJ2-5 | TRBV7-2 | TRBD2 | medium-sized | CASSMRSSGSLETQYF | TGTGCCAGCAGCATGCGCTCGAGCGGGAGTCTAGAGACCCAGTACTTC